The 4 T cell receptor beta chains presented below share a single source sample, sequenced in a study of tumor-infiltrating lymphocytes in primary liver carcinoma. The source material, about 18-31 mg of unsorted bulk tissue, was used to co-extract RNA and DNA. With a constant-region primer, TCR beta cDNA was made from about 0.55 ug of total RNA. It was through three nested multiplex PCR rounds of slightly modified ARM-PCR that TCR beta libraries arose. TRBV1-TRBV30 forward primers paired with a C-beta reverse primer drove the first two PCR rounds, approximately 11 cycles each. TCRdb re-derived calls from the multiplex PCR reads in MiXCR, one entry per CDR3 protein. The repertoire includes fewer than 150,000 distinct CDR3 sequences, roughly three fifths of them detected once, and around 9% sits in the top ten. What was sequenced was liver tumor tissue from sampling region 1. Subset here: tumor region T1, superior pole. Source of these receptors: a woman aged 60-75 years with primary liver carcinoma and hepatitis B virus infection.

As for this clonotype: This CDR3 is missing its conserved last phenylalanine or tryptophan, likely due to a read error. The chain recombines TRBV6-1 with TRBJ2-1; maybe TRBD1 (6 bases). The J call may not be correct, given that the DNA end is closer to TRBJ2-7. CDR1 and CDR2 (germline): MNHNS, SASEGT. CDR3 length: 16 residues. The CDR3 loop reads CASSEAYRDTYNEQYL. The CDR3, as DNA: TGTGCCAGCAGTGAAGCGTACAGGGATACCTACAATGAGCAGTACCTC.

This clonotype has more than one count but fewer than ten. The DNA for the CDR3 is TGTGCCAGCAGTATAGAAACCTCTGGAAACACCATATATTTT. Translated: CASSIETSGNTIYF. The J gene is TRBJ1-3, the V gene TRBV28; no firm D call. In germline, CDR1 is MDHEN, CDR2 SYDVKM. CDR3 size: 14 residues. The V end lost 5 bases, the J end lost 0 bases, and 8 bases lay between the germline ends.

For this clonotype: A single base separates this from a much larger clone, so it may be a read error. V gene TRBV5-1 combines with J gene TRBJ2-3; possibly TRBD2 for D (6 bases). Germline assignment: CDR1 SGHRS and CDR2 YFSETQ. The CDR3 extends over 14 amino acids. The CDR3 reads CTSSPAGRTDTQYF. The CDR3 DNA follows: TGCACCAGCAGCCCGGCGGGGCGCACAGATACGCAGTATTTT.

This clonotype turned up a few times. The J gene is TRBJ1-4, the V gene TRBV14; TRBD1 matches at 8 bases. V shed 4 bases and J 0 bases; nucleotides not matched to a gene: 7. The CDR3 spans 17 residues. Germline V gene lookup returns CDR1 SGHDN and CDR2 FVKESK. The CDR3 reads CASSPDRALATNEKLFF. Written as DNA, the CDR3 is TGTGCCAGCAGCCCGGACAGGGCCCTTGCAACTAATGAAAAACTGTTTTTT.